This is a list of T cell receptor beta chains from one sample in a study. Each CDR3 protein is one row after TCRdb ran MiXCR on the 5' RACE reads. Of 62,000 or so distinct CDR3 sequences in the sample, approximately 23% were seen once. Sequenced input: memory CD4+ T cells sorted from a lymph node. The receptors come from a female donor with breast cancer. CDR3s include the opening cysteine and the closing phenylalanine or tryptophan. D genes are given only for firm matches. Part of the rows lack a size; the others show once, few, many or a class for expanded clones.

J	size	D	V	CDR3	DNA
TRBJ1-2	-	-	TRBV7-9	CASSTSGRTTNYGYTF	TGTGCCAGCAGCACATCGGGACGGACGACTAACTATGGCTACACCTTC
TRBJ2-6	-	TRBD1	TRBV4-2	CASSHGQGASGANVLTF	TGTGCCAGCAGCCACGGACAGGGGGCCTCTGGGGCCAACGTCCTGACTTTC
TRBJ2-7	many	TRBD2	TRBV6-5	CASNAAGAINEQYF	TGTGCCAGCAATGCGGCGGGAGCTATCAACGAGCAGTACTTC
TRBJ1-1	many	-	TRBV7-2	CASSLYGAEAFF	TGTGCCAGCAGCTTATACGGGGCAGAAGCTTTCTTT
TRBJ1-4	-	TRBD1	TRBV12-3/TRBV12-4	CASSLRTGYEKLSF	TGTGCCAGCAGTTTGAGGACAGGGTACGAAAAACTGTCTTTT
TRBJ2-1	many	TRBD2	TRBV20-1	CSARDLRTSGYNEQFF	TGCAGTGCTAGAGATCTAAGGACTAGCGGTTACAATGAGCAGTTCTTC
TRBJ2-5	few	TRBD1	TRBV2	CASNFDRGETQYF	TGTGCCAGCAATTTCGACAGGGGCGAGACCCAGTACTTC
TRBJ1-2	-	-	TRBV6-5	CASSYSTGGGYTF	TGTGCCAGCAGTTACTCGACGGGGGGCGGCTACACCTTC
TRBJ2-1	many	TRBD2	TRBV6-2/TRBV6-3	CASSRTSAGHEQFF	TGTGCCAGCAGTAGAACTAGCGCTGGCCATGAGCAGTTCTTC
TRBJ2-1	-	-	TRBV28	CASSLGSGLQEQFF	TGTGCCAGCAGTTTAGGATCCGGACTACAGGAGCAGTTCTTC
TRBJ2-6	-	-	TRBV7-6	CASSDTMGAGANVLTF	TGTGCCAGCAGCGATACCATGGGGGCTGGGGCCAACGTCCTGACTTTC
TRBJ2-2	-	TRBD1	TRBV20-1	CSASGTGSGTGELFF	TGCAGTGCTAGCGGGACAGGGTCAGGCACCGGGGAGCTGTTTTTT
TRBJ1-2	-	-	TRBV25-1	CASSDESNGFCGYTF	TGTGCCAGCAGTGACGAGTCGAACGGGTTCTGTGGCTACACCTTC
TRBJ2-3	-	-	TRBV5-1	CASSSGGRDTQYF	TGCGCCAGCAGCTCCGGGGGACGAGATACGCAGTATTTT
TRBJ2-5	-	TRBD2	TRBV5-1	CASSRTSAEETQYF	TGCGCCAGCAGTAGAACTAGCGCCGAAGAGACCCAGTACTTC
TRBJ2-7	many	-	TRBV5-1	CASSGTGLRSYEQYF	TGCGCCAGCAGCGGCACCGGGCTTCGCTCCTACGAGCAGTACTTC
TRBJ2-7	-	-	TRBV7-8	CASSPAGEQYF	TGTGCCAGCAGCCCGGCGGGCGAGCAGTACTTC
TRBJ2-1	few	-	TRBV4-2	CASSRPGAPEQFF	TGTGCCAGCAGCCGGCCGGGAGCCCCAGAGCAGTTCTTC
TRBJ1-6	-	-	TRBV7-2	CASSFVSGSDNSPLHF	TGTGCCAGCAGCTTTGTTTCAGGGAGCGATAATTCACCCCTCCACTTT
TRBJ1-4	few	-	TRBV6-1	CASSDGGLINEKLFF	TGTGCCAGCAGTGACGGGGGACTGATTAATGAAAAACTGTTTTTT
TRBJ1-2	-	TRBD1	TRBV7-3	CASSPGDRGSGYTF	TGTGCCAGCAGCCCCGGGGACAGGGGATCCGGCTACACCTTC
TRBJ1-1	-	-	TRBV4-2	CASSQGMETEAFF	TGTGCCAGCAGCCAAGGTATGGAGACTGAAGCTTTCTTT
TRBJ1-6	few	-	TRBV12-5	CASGSSGSRYNSPLHF	TGTGCTAGTGGTTCCAGTGGTAGCCGCTATAATTCACCCCTCCACTTT
TRBJ1-3	many	-	TRBV6-6	CAGRSVGSGNTIYF	TGTGCCGGCAGATCGGTGGGGTCTGGAAACACCATATATTTT
TRBJ2-1	few	-	TRBV5-1	CASAEPEKVQIF	TGCGCCAGCGCGGAACCGGAAAAAGTTCAAATCTTC
TRBJ1-4	many	-	TRBV30	CAWSVGVKTATNEKLFF	TGTGCCTGGAGTGTAGGGGTCAAGACGGCAACTAATGAAAAACTGTTTTTT
TRBJ1-4	-	-	TRBV4-1	CASSQVNMGFNGKLFF	TGCGCCAGCAGCCAAGTAAATATGGGTTTTAATGGAAAACTGTTTTTT
TRBJ2-4	-	TRBD1	TRBV20-1	CSAPEQGGSNIQYF	TGCAGTGCGCCTGAACAGGGGGGTTCAAACATTCAGTACTTC
TRBJ2-1	few	-	TRBV6-2/TRBV6-3	CASSPQGLRYNEQFF	TGTGCCAGCAGTCCACAGGGATTAAGGTACAATGAGCAGTTCTTC
TRBJ2-1	few	TRBD2	TRBV7-8	CASSTERGGEQFF	TGTGCCAGCAGCACCGAACGGGGGGGCGAGCAGTTCTTC
TRBJ1-1	-	-	TRBV12-3/TRBV12-4	CASSPPGYTEAFF	TGTGCCAGCAGCCCCCCCGGCTACACTGAAGCTTTCTTT
TRBJ2-2	-	-	TRBV7-6	CASSYLSSGSTGELFF	TGTGCCAGCAGCTACCTATCGTCGGGTTCCACCGGGGAGCTGTTTTTT
TRBJ2-2	-	-	TRBV20-1	CSASGLESNTGELFF	TGCAGTGCTAGTGGTCTCGAATCGAACACCGGGGAGCTGTTTTTT
TRBJ1-4	-	-	TRBV3-1	CASSATRLGKLFF	TGTGCCAGCAGCGCAACTCGACTTGGAAAACTGTTTTTT
TRBJ2-1	-	-	TRBV7-3	CASSLSTSRTYNEQFF	TGTGCCAGCAGCCTCTCGACGAGTAGGACCTACAATGAGCAGTTCTTC
TRBJ2-3	many	-	TRBV15	CATRATQRPTDTQYF	TGTGCCACCAGGGCGACTCAACGGCCTACAGATACGCAGTATTTT
TRBJ1-4	few	-	TRBV7-2	CASSPGLRNEKLFF	TGTGCCAGCAGCCCGGGTCTCAGAAATGAAAAACTGTTTTTT
TRBJ2-7	-	-	TRBV5-1	CASSLGGMILDEQYF	TGCGCCAGCAGCTTGGGGGGCATGATCCTGGACGAGCAGTACTTC
TRBJ1-1	many	-	TRBV5-1	CASSFRGTQNTEAFF	TGCGCCAGCAGCTTCAGGGGAACCCAAAACACTGAAGCTTTCTTT
TRBJ1-1	once	-	TRBV7-2	CASSSRTSFMNTEACF	TGTGCCAGCAGCTCCCGGACATCCTTCATGAACACTGAAGCTTGCTTT
TRBJ1-6	many	-	TRBV12-3/TRBV12-4	CASSMGDNSPLHF	TGTGCCAGCAGTATGGGGGATAATTCACCCCTCCACTTT
TRBJ2-2	-	-	TRBV28	CASSLTGRLNTGELFF	TGTGCCAGCAGTCTCACGGGACGATTGAACACCGGGGAGCTATTTTTT